This T cell receptor (beta chain) was identified during a study of shared clonotypes between healthy human individuals. Study findings and constraints: Estimated clonotype richness was generally higher in naive than memory subsets.

As for this clone: Its antigen is unknown. The junction does not match germline at one end; this may be a read error.

Germline-derived CDR1 and CDR2 are MNHNY and SVGAGI (reference sequence). The CDR3 is 8 amino acids. Produced via immunoSEQ multiplex PCR; TCRdb's table is partial and in-frame only. The sample has approximately 2.5 million clones; around nine tenths are singletons. Adult Caucasians living in Nashville, Tennessee made up all of the donors. Investigators divided CD4+ cells into CD45RA+ naive and CD45RA-negative memory subsets. Sequencing was carried out using naive CD4+ T cells sorted from blood. Subset in this sample: CD45RA+ positively selected. The TCR comes from a man between 18 and 35 years old in good health. V is TRBV6-6 and J is TRBJ1-1; D gene unclear. CDR3 in DNA: TGTGCCAGCAGGAACGTTCTCTTT. This sequence encodes CASRNVLF.